The 23 T cell receptor beta chains reported below all come from one sample, sequenced in a study of PD-1 blockade in classical Hodgkin lymphoma. Assay used: immunoSEQ multiplex PCR; TCRdb lists only in-frame clones, some missing. The table shows about 110,000 clones, with 70% to 90% occurring only once. Every patient had relapsed following autologous stem cell transplantation, and cohorts differed in brentuximab vedotin exposure. Specimen: peripheral blood mononuclear cells (PBMCs), collected before the second cycle of nivolumab. All receptors derive from a human donor with classical Hodgkin lymphoma.

The CDR3 DNA reads as TGCAGTGCCGAAAAGACAGATACGCAGTATTTT. This encodes CSAEKTDTQYF. The J gene is TRBJ2-3, the V gene TRBV20-1; D remains ambiguous. The CDR3 totals 11 residues. Germline V CDR1 and CDR2: DFQATT, SNEGSKA (reference sequence). Trimming left V 6 bases short and J 3 bases short, with 7 bases between.

The CDR3 spells CASSVGMPSYEQYF. CDR3 coding DNA: TGTGCCAGCAGTGTCGGAATGCCTTCCTACGAGCAGTACTTC. The rearrangement links TRBV6-1 to TRBJ2-7; D call uncertain. The length of the CDR3 is 14 residues. CDR1 and CDR2 from the germline V gene are MNHNS and SASEGT. With 4 bases removed from V and 1 base from J, the gap between germline ends came to 11 bases.

This chain links TRBV5-1 with TRBJ2-2; 7 positions agree with TRBD1. This CDR3 comprises 16 residues. CDR1 and CDR2 (germline): SGHRS, YFSETQ. V shed 0 bases, J shed 6 bases, and the junction held 8 bases outside the gene matches. CDR3 loop: CASSLGQGRLPGELFF. CDR3 DNA sequence: TGCGCCAGCAGCTTGGGACAGGGTCGTCTTCCCGGGGAGCTGTTTTTT. Complete variable domain (other parts from reference TRBV5-1 and TRBJ2-2): KAGVTQTPRYLIKTRGQQVTLSCSPISGHRSVSWYQQTPGQGLQFLFEYFSETQRNKGNFPGRFSGRQFSNSRSEMNVSTLELGDSALYLCASSLGQGRLPGELFFGEGSRLTVL.

The J gene is TRBJ1-1, the V gene TRBV4-3; no reliable D call. Trimming pared 1 base from V and 1 base from J, leaving 7 bases between. Looked up from germline, CDR1 is LGHNA and CDR2 is YSLEER. The CDR3 covers 14 residues. The CDR3 here is CASSQVPGNTEAFF. CDR3 DNA sequence: TGCGCCAGCAGCCAAGTTCCGGGGAACACTGAAGCTTTCTTT.

This chain joins TRBV13 and TRBJ1-2; D gene uncertain. Germline CDR1 reads PRHDT; CDR2 reads FYEKMQ (reference sequence). V dropped 6 bases and J dropped 6 bases, with 14 bases sitting between them. The CDR3 runs 13 residues. Here the CDR3 reads CASSDRAGHGYTF. CDR3 coding DNA: TGTGCCAGCAGTGATAGGGCAGGCCATGGCTACACCTTC. Together with reference TRBV13 and TRBJ1-2, the CDR3 gives the full variable domain: AAGVIQSPRHLIKEKRETATLKCYPIPRHDTVYWYQQGPGQDPQFLISFYEKMQSDKGSIPDRFSAQQFSDYHSELNMSSLELGDSALYFCASSDRAGHGYTFGSGTRLTVV.

The chain combines TRBV11-2 with TRBJ1-4, with unresolved D. The V and J ends lost 3 bases and 0 bases respectively, with 5 bases between them. CDR1 is SGHAT and CDR2 is FQNNGV in the germline V gene. The CDR3 covers 14 residues. DNA of the CDR3: TGTGCCAGCAGCTTTACCGCAACTAATGAAAAACTGTTTTTT. Its translation: CASSFTATNEKLFF. The full variable domain, its missing parts supplied by reference TRBV11-2 and TRBJ1-4, is EAGVAQSPRYKIIEKRQSVAFWCNPISGHATLYWYQQILGQGPKLLIQFQNNGVVDDSQLPKDRFSAERLKGVDSTLKIQPAKLEDSAVYLCASSFTATNEKLFFGSGTQLSVL.

The chain combines TRBV19 with TRBJ2-1; no clear D. CDR1 LNHDA and CDR2 SQIVND come from the germline V gene (reference sequence). The CDR3 totals 13 residues. Deletions cut 2 bases from V and 4 bases from J, with 6 bases between. This CDR3 is CASSISRYNEQFF. CDR3 DNA sequence: TGTGCCAGTAGTATATCCAGGTACAATGAGCAGTTCTTC. Full variable domain (rest looked up from reference TRBV19 and TRBJ2-1): DGGITQSPKYLFRKEGQNVTLSCEQNLNHDAMYWYRQDPGQGLRLIYYSQIVNDFQKGDIAEGYSVSREKKESFPLTVTSAQKNPTAFYLCASSISRYNEQFFGPGTRLTVL.

The gene calls are TRBV11-2 and TRBJ2-2; D is ambiguous. Germline assignment: CDR1 SGHAT and CDR2 FQNNGV. The CDR3 extends over 14 amino acids. Trimming took 7 bases from V and 1 from J, leaving 10 bases between them. DNA for the CDR3: TGTGCCAGCATCGACGGGCTGAACACCGGGGAGCTGTTTTTT. It translates to CASIDGLNTGELFF.

A remark on this clone: The junction departs from the called germline gene at one end, perhaps through a read error. V is TRBV27 and J is TRBJ2-7; TRBD1 or TRBD2 may be the D gene (5 bases each). Germline loops: CDR1 MNHEY, CDR2 SMNVEV (reference sequence). The CDR3 loop spans 13 amino acids. CDR3 in DNA: TGTGCCAGCGGTTTGAGGGGACCCTACGAGCAGTACTTC. Translating it yields CASGLRGPYEQYF.

This clone was detected only a few times. The CDR3 is CASSTGGNSYEQYF. CDR3 sequence (DNA): TGTGCCAGTAGTACAGGAGGAAATTCCTACGAGCAGTACTTC. The chain couples TRBV19 to TRBJ2-7; tentatively, D is TRBD2 (5 bases). V lost 4 bases and J lost 1, with 11 bases in between. This CDR3 contains 14 residues. Germline CDR1 and CDR2: LNHDA and SQIVND (reference sequence).

This chain uses TRBV5-1 with TRBJ2-7; D gene uncertain. CDR3 length equals 14 residues. Germline V CDR1 and CDR2: SGHRS, YFSETQ. V shed 4 bases and J shed 9 bases, with 20 bases lying between them. The CDR3 protein is CASSAGTVGSAQYF. CDR3 coding DNA: TGCGCCAGCAGCGCCGGTACAGTGGGAAGCGCGCAGTACTTC.

This clone turned up a few times. V is TRBV6-5 and J is TRBJ2-1, with 10 bases aligning to TRBD2. V trimming: 2 bases; J trimming: 7 bases; junction bases outside the gene matches: 5. Germline CDR1 is MNHEY and CDR2 is SVGAGI. The CDR3 loop spans 15 amino acids. This CDR3 reads CASSYGGSGRNEQFF. For the CDR3, the DNA is TGTGCCAGCAGTTACGGTGGTAGCGGGAGGAATGAGCAGTTCTTC.

The CDR3 bases are TGTGCCAGCAGCTCCGGGACAGGGACTAGGTTTGGCACAGATACGCAGTATTTT. Translation gives CASSSGTGTRFGTDTQYF. The chain carries TRBV5-4 and TRBJ2-3, with D maybe TRBD1 (9 bases). The germline V gene encodes CDR1 SGHNT and CDR2 YYREEE (reference sequence). The CDR3 sequence is 18 residues long. V was pared by 3 bases and J by 1 base, with 21 bases between. Full variable domain (outside the CDR3, taken from reference TRBV5-4 and TRBJ2-3): ETGVTQSPTHLIKTRGQQVTLRCSSQSGHNTVSWYQQALGQGPQFIFQYYREEENGRGNFPPRFSGLQFPNYSSELNVNALELDDSALYLCASSSGTGTRFGTDTQYFGPGTRLTVL.

V usage is TRBV7-2 and J usage is TRBJ2-7, with 7 nucleotides matching TRBD1. CDR1 and CDR2 (germline): SGHTA, FQGNSA. This CDR3 spans 16 amino acids. The trim removed 3 bases at V and 1 base at J, leaving 9 bases unmatched. This CDR3 reads CASSLDRDRASYEQYF. Written as DNA, the CDR3 is TGTGCCAGCAGCTTGGACCGCGACAGGGCATCCTACGAGCAGTACTTC.

The chain employs TRBV6-5 and TRBJ2-7; 9 bases map to TRBD1. The CDR3 runs to 13 residues. V dropped 6 bases and J dropped 5; count of bases not matched to a gene: 5. The V gene's germline CDR1 is MNHEY and CDR2 SVGAGI. Written as DNA, the CDR3 is TGTGCCAGCAGAGGGACAGGGAAGCACGAGCAGTACTTC. Translating gives CASRGTGKHEQYF.

V usage is TRBV5-1 and J usage is TRBJ2-4; maybe TRBD2 (6 bases). The V gene lost 5 bases and the J gene lost 9 bases, with 27 bases spanning the gap. The CDR3 runs to 17 residues. Germline CDR1 is SGHRS and CDR2 is YFSETQ. CDR3 residues: CASRLGAGSGGQGIQYF. CDR3 nucleotide sequence: TGCGCCAGCAGGCTCGGGGCGGGATCCGGCGGACAAGGCATTCAGTACTTC.

The chain couples TRBV4-3 to TRBJ1-5, with D possibly being TRBD1 (6 bases). The V gene's germline CDR1 is LGHNA and CDR2 YSLEER. The CDR3 spans 15 residues. Trimming took off 4 bases at V and 1 base at J, with 11 bases between the two ends. Written as DNA, the CDR3 is TGCGCCAGCAGCCCACAGGGCGGAAGCAATCAGCCCCAGCATTTT. Protein: CASSPQGGSNQPQHF.

The chain couples TRBV5-4 to TRBJ2-7, with a tentative D call TRBD2 (5 bases). Germline V gives CDR1 SGHNT, CDR2 YYREEE (reference sequence). CDR3 size: 14 residues. Trimming shortened V by 4 bases and J by 2 bases, and 13 bases separated the two germline ends. This CDR3 reads CASSNGLLPYEQYF. The CDR3 region has the DNA TGTGCCAGCAGCAACGGACTGCTACCCTACGAGCAGTACTTC.

This chain links TRBV6-1 with TRBJ1-2, with a possible D match to TRBD1 (5 bases). Deletions cut 8 bases from V and 0 bases from J, with 16 bases between. This CDR3 has 15 residues. The germline V gene has CDR1 MNHNS and CDR2 SASEGT. The CDR3 is CASGGGGLANYGYTF. The DNA of the CDR3 is TGTGCCAGCGGTGGGGGGGGTCTAGCTAACTATGGCTACACCTTC.

The V call is TRBV5-4, the J call TRBJ2-3; weak D call: TRBD2 (5 bases). Germline values: CDR1 SGHNT, CDR2 YYREEE (reference sequence). The V end lost 4 bases, the J end lost 2 bases, and 11 bases lay between the germline ends. The CDR3 totals 14 residues. The DNA for the CDR3 is TGTGCCAGCAGCCCGGACTCTTCCACAGATACGCAGTATTTT. It codes for CASSPDSSTDTQYF.

CDR3 DNA sequence: TGCGCCAGCAGTGAGTCGACGGTGGGGGATGAAAAACTGTTTTTT. It yields the protein CASSESTVGDEKLFF. The rearrangement links TRBV10-2 to TRBJ1-4, with D possibly TRBD1 on 5 matching bases. V dropped 0 bases and J dropped 6 bases, with 11 bases sitting between them. CDR1 is WSHSY and CDR2 is SAAADI in the germline V gene. This CDR3 has 15 residues.

This chain links TRBV5-1 with TRBJ1-2; perhaps TRBD1 as D (5 bases). V was pared by 4 bases and J by 6 bases, with 19 bases between. Germline V CDR1 and CDR2: SGHRS, YFSETQ. This CDR3 region has 15 residues. CDR3 sequence reads: CASSPLSGGSHGYTF. CDR3 sequence (DNA): TGCGCCAGCAGCCCATTGTCGGGGGGGTCCCATGGCTACACCTTC.

This rearrangement joins TRBV18 to TRBJ2-3; no clear D. V was pared by 4 bases and J by 0 bases, with 14 bases between. This CDR3 spans 16 amino acids. CDR1 KGHSH and CDR2 LQKENI come from the germline V gene. This CDR3 is CASSQQTVPSTDTQYF. The CDR3 DNA sequence: TGTGCCAGCTCACAACAGACTGTACCCAGCACAGATACGCAGTATTTT. The full variable domain, rest sourced from reference TRBV18 and TRBJ2-3, is NAGVMQNPRHLVRRRGQEARLRCSPMKGHSHVYWYRQLPEEGLKFMVYLQKENIIDESGMPKERFSAEFPKEGPSILRIQQVVRGDSAAYFCASSQQTVPSTDTQYFGPGTRLTVL.